This TCR beta chain was profiled in a study of PD-1 blockade in classical Hodgkin lymphoma. TCRdb keeps only in-frame clones here, not all; method: immunoSEQ multiplex PCR. The table includes roughly 100,000 clones, more than 70% detected once. Study results and limitations: Prior therapy or disease activity may underlie the repertoire differences, whose causes remain undefined.

To note about this clone: The antigen is not known.

Germline V gives CDR1 MDHEN, CDR2 SYDVKM. The CDR3 contains 11 residues. Trimming took off 0 bases at V and 15 bases at J, with 9 bases between the two ends. Time point defined: cycle 4 day 1 (C4D1), after around six weeks of nivolumab. Relapses following autologous stem cell transplantation were seen in all patients, with brentuximab vedotin exposure varying. The chain combines TRBV28 with TRBJ1-5; no clear D gene. The specimen was peripheral blood mononuclear cells (PBMCs), collected before the fourth cycle of nivolumab. The sequence derives from a human donor with classical Hodgkin lymphoma. The CDR3 sequence is CASSLWEHWHF. DNA for the CDR3: TGTGCCAGCAGTTTATGGGAGCACTGGCATTTT.